Listed below are T cell receptor beta chains from one sample, sequenced in a study of metastatic and nonmetastatic thyroid tumors. TCRdb re-called the PCR reads through MiXCR. Here the sample spans 23,000 or so clones, 19% being singletons. The specimen was blood. Every receptor here comes from a male donor with papillary thyroid cancer or a benign thyroid nodule (not recorded which). Some clones in this sample may be carry-over from other donors' samples. The CDR3 runs from the conserved cysteine through the conserved F or W. A D gene is named only where the DNA matches it firmly. Rows give clone size only sometimes, using once, few, many, or a class for an expanded clone.

J gene	V gene	D gene	clone size	CDR3 DNA	CDR3 protein
TRBJ1-2	TRBV18	-	-	TGTGTCAGCTCATCAAATAGGGGGGAGTATGGCTACACCTTC	CVSSSNRGEYGYTF
TRBJ1-5	TRBV19	-	few	TGTGCCAGTAGGGCATCGGGATGGCCCCAGCACTTT	CASRASGWPQHF
TRBJ1-2	TRBV2	TRBD1	-	TGTGCCACCAGTGAAGACAGGGGACGAGACTATGGCTACACCTTC	CATSEDRGRDYGYTF
TRBJ2-3	TRBV3-1	TRBD2	many	TGTGCCAGCAGCCGAGAACTAGCGGGAGCTGCAGATACGCAGTATTTT	CASSRELAGAADTQYF
TRBJ2-1	TRBV12-3/TRBV12-4	-	medium-sized	TGTGCCAGCAGGGGGGGCAGGAGCCCCAATGAGCAGTTCTTC	CASRGGRSPNEQFF
TRBJ2-2	TRBV11-2	TRBD1	many	TGTGCCAGCAAACGAACAGGGGGCAACACCGGGGAGCTGTTTTTT	CASKRTGGNTGELFF
TRBJ2-7	TRBV27	TRBD1	medium-sized	TGTGCCAGCAGCCATACTACAGGGGGCCCCTACGAGCAGTACTTC	CASSHTTGGPYEQYF
TRBJ2-3	TRBV20-1	TRBD2	-	TGCAGTGCAAGGGACTATAGCACAGATACGCAGTATTTT	CSARDYSTDTQYF
TRBJ2-7	TRBV6-2/TRBV6-3	-	few	TGTGCCAGCTGCTTAATGGCGGATTTGACCTACGAGCAGTACTTC	CASCLMADLTYEQYF
TRBJ2-7	TRBV6-2/TRBV6-3	TRBD2	few	TGTGCCAGCAGCCAAGTAGCGGGACCTAGCTCCTACGAGCAGTACTTC	CASSQVAGPSSYEQYF
TRBJ2-7	TRBV10-1	TRBD1	few	TGCGCCAGCAGTGAGTCACGGGACAGGCACTACGAGCAGTACTTC	CASSESRDRHYEQYF
TRBJ1-2	TRBV6-1	-	-	TGTGCCAGCCTGGACACCACCCGCTATGGCTACACCTTC	CASLDTTRYGYTF
TRBJ2-5	TRBV7-6	TRBD1	-	TGTGCCAGCAGTCAAACAGGGGAGAACCGGTACTTC	CASSQTGENRYF
TRBJ1-4	TRBV10-3	TRBD1	many	TGTGCCATCACTGACAGGGTCGGTGAAAAACTGTTTTTT	CAITDRVGEKLFF
TRBJ2-1	TRBV7-3	-	few	TGTGCCAGCAGCCAGGGTGGCGGTGAGCAGTTCTTC	CASSQGGGEQFF
TRBJ1-2	TRBV30	-	medium-sized	TGTGCCTGGGCTCGGCAGCCCTATGGCTACACCTTC	CAWARQPYGYTF
TRBJ1-6	TRBV20-1	-	-	TGCAGTGCCCAGGGGAGCTCCTATAATTCACCCCTCCACTTT	CSAQGSSYNSPLHF
TRBJ2-7	TRBV15	-	many	TGTGCCACCAGCACCTTCCCGTGGGCCGAGCAGTACTTC	CATSTFPWAEQYF
TRBJ2-2	TRBV5-1	-	-	TGCGCCAGCAGCTTGGCTGAACAGGGACCCACCGGGGAGCTGTTTTTT	CASSLAEQGPTGELFF
TRBJ2-1	TRBV5-4	-	many	TGTGCCAGCAGCCCCGAGTCAAACTACTACAATGAGCAGTTCTTC	CASSPESNYYNEQFF
TRBJ1-5	TRBV2	-	medium-sized	TGTGCCAGCAGCGACCAGGCTAATCAGCCCCAGCATTTT	CASSDQANQPQHF
TRBJ2-7	TRBV6-4	-	-	TGTGCCAGCAGTGACTCACACTACGAGCAGTACTTC	CASSDSHYEQYF
TRBJ1-2	TRBV4-1	-	many	TGCGCCAGCAGCCAAGAAAGGGGGGATCTCTATGGCTACACCTTC	CASSQERGDLYGYTF
TRBJ2-3	TRBV9	TRBD2	many	TGTGCCAGCAGCGTAGAGGGTAGCGGGAGCCTAGATACGCAGTATTTT	CASSVEGSGSLDTQYF
TRBJ1-3	TRBV9	-	many	TGTGCCAGCAGCGTAGGGAGCCGAATAACCTCTGGAAACACCATATATTTT	CASSVGSRITSGNTIYF
TRBJ1-3	TRBV7-2	-	-	TGTGCCAGCAGCTTAGGCTTCCGGGGGACTCCTGGAAACACCATATATTTT	CASSLGFRGTPGNTIYF
TRBJ2-2	TRBV11-1	-	many	TGTGCCAGCAGCTCGGCCGGGGAGCTGTTTTTT	CASSSAGELFF
TRBJ2-7	TRBV6-5	-	few	TGTGCCAGCAGTTACAGGTTAAGGAGCTCCTACGAGCAGTACTTC	CASSYRLRSSYEQYF
TRBJ2-7	TRBV5-1	-	medium-sized	TGCGCCAGCAGCTTGGAGGCAGACAACTCCTACGAGCAGTACTTC	CASSLEADNSYEQYF
TRBJ2-7	TRBV10-3	-	few	TGTTCCATCAATGTATCCTACGAGCAGTACTTC	CSINVSYEQYF
TRBJ2-1	TRBV20-1	TRBD2	few	TGCAGTGCTGTAGCGGGGAACTACAATGAGCAGTTCTTC	CSAVAGNYNEQFF
TRBJ2-1	TRBV24-1	-	few	TGTGCCACCAGTAAACCGACCTACAATGAGCAGTTCTTC	CATSKPTYNEQFF
TRBJ1-6	TRBV27	TRBD1	-	TGTGCCAGCAGTTTACAGTGGACAGGGGGTTCACCCCTCCACTTT	CASSLQWTGGSPLHF
TRBJ2-5	TRBV12-3/TRBV12-4	-	-	TGTGCCAGCAGTTTAAATCTGCTAGAGACCCAGTACTTC	CASSLNLLETQYF
TRBJ2-1	TRBV6-2/TRBV6-3	-	-	TGTGCCAGCAGAGCAATTCAGGGGTTCACCTACAATGAGCAGTTCTTC	CASRAIQGFTYNEQFF
TRBJ1-3	TRBV5-5	-	many	TGTGCCAGCAGCTTGGGGCAGGGAACTGGAAACACCATATATTTT	CASSLGQGTGNTIYF
TRBJ1-3	TRBV30	-	-	TGTGCCTGGGCAATGCAACAGGGTGGAAACACCATATATTTT	CAWAMQQGGNTIYF
TRBJ1-5	TRBV9	-	-	TGTGCCAGCAGCCGGAGCGAAAAGGACCCGCCCCAGCATTTT	CASSRSEKDPPQHF
TRBJ1-1	TRBV10-3	-	many	TGTGCCATCAGTGAGCCGGATCATGGCACTGAAGCTTTCTTT	CAISEPDHGTEAFF
TRBJ1-1	TRBV29-1	-	many	TGCAGCGTTGCACCTCAAGGGGGGGACACTGAAGCTTTCTTT	CSVAPQGGDTEAFF
TRBJ2-2	TRBV29-1	-	many	TGCAGCGTTGAAGTAGGGGCTCGCACCGGGGAGCTGTTTTTT	CSVEVGARTGELFF